This T cell receptor beta chain was recovered during a study of tumor T cells in aggressive B-cell lymphoma. Only in-frame clones appear in the TCRdb table, and some are missing; sequencing was by immunoSEQ multiplex PCR. The table lists several thousand clones, around 91% of them singletons. The CDR3 is made up of 11 amino acids. V was cut by 6 bases and J by 7 bases, with 6 bases left in between. In germline, CDR1 is MNHEY, CDR2 SMNVEV (reference sequence). Material for sequencing was tumor tissue. The V call is TRBV27, the J call TRBJ2-2; D is unclear. The source is an adult with diffuse large B cell lymphoma. CDR3 coding DNA: TGTGCCAGCAGCGCGGTCGGGGAGCTGTTTTTT. Amino acid sequence: CASSAVGELFF.